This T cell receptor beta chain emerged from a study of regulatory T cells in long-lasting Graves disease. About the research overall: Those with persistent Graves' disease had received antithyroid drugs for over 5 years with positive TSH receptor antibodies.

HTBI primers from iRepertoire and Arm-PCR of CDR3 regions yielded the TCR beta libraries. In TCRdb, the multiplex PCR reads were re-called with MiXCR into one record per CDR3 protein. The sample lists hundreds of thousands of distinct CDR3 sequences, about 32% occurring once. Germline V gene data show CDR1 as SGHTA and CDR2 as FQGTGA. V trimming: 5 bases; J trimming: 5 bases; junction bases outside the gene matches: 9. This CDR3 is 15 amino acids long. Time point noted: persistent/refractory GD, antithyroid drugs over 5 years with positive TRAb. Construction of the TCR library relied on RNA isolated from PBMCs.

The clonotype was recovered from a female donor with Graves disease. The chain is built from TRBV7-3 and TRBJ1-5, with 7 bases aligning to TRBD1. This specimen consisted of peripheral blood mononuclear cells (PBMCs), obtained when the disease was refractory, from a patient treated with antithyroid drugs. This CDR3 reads CASSASGTADQPQHF. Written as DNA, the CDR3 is TGTGCCAGCAGCGCCTCCGGGACAGCCGATCAGCCCCAGCATTTT. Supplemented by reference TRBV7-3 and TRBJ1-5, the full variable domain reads GAGVSQTPSNKVTEKGKYVELRCDPISGHTALYWYRQSLGQGPEFLIYFQGTGAADDSGLPNDRFFAVRPEGSVSTLKIQRTERGDSAVYLCASSASGTADQPQHFGDGTRLSIL.